One and the same sample provided the 27 T cell receptor beta chains below, sequenced in a study of blood T cell repertoires in COVID-19. TCRdb's table, derived via immunoSEQ multiplex PCR, lists solely in-frame clones and lacks some. The sample includes over 7,000 clones, around nine tenths of them seen just once. Sequenced material: peripheral blood. These receptors were obtained from a human donor in a cohort sampled during active COVID-19.

CDR3 loop: CASSSGDSSYEQYF. The CDR3 region has the DNA TGTGCCAGCAGTTCCGGAGACAGCTCCTACGAGCAGTACTTC. The V call is TRBV6-5, the J call TRBJ2-7; possible D gene TRBD1, 5 bases. Trimming cost V 4 bases and J 0 bases, with 10 bases left between them. The CDR3 contains 14 residues. From germline, CDR1 is MNHEY and CDR2 SVGAGI.

The chain carries TRBV27 and TRBJ1-1; no firm D call. The germline V gene has CDR1 MNHEY and CDR2 SMNVEV (reference sequence). The CDR3 is made up of 13 amino acids. The ends were cut back, 3 bases at V and 4 bases at J, with 9 bases in the middle. The CDR3 bases are TGTGCCAGCAGTTTTTTCCTGCGCACTGAAGCTTTCTTT. As protein: CASSFFLRTEAFF.

V and J are TRBV2 and TRBJ2-7; tentative D call: TRBD2 (5 bases). The CDR3 contains 13 residues. Trimming cost V 10 bases and J 7 bases, with 20 bases left between them. Germline assignment: CDR1 SNHLY and CDR2 FYNNEI. The CDR3 loop is CAIQTGSRGEQYF. As DNA, the CDR3 is TGTGCCATACAAACGGGGTCCCGAGGGGAGCAGTACTTC.

CDR3 loop: CASSPTSYVNEQFF. The CDR3 DNA follows: TGTGCCAGCAGCCCGACTAGTTACGTCAATGAGCAGTTCTTC. The rearrangement joins TRBV5-4 to TRBJ2-1; possible D gene TRBD2, 6 bases. The germline V and J ends were trimmed by 4 bases and 6 bases, with 14 bases remaining between them. Germline V CDR1 and CDR2: SGHNT, YYREEE (reference sequence). The CDR3 contains 14 residues.

The chain combines TRBV19 with TRBJ1-1; 10 bases match TRBD1. CDR3 length: 16 amino acids. V lost 1 base and J lost 4; bases outside the gene matches: 6. Per the germline V gene, CDR1 is LNHDA and CDR2 is SQIVND (reference sequence). Written as DNA, the CDR3 is TGTGCCAGTAGTATAGGCGGGACAGGGGATGGCACTGAAGCTTTCTTT. Translated, it gives CASSIGGTGDGTEAFF. The full variable domain, rest sourced from reference TRBV19 and TRBJ1-1, is DGGITQSPKYLFRKEGQNVTLSCEQNLNHDAMYWYRQDPGQGLRLIYYSQIVNDFQKGDIAEGYSVSREKKESFPLTVTSAQKNPTAFYLCASSIGGTGDGTEAFFGQGTRLTVV.

V and J are TRBV6-6 and TRBJ2-3; 11 nucleotides match TRBD1. The CDR3 runs to 14 residues. Germline V gene data show CDR1 as MNHNY and CDR2 as SVGAGI (reference sequence). With V trimmed by 6 bases and J by 5 bases, 4 bases remained unmatched. The CDR3 DNA sequence: TGTGCCAGCAGGGACAGGGGGCGCGGAGATACGCAGTATTTT. It encodes CASRDRGRGDTQYF.

This rearrangement joins TRBV5-1 to TRBJ2-1, with 9 bases aligning to TRBD2. This CDR3 has 16 residues. V dropped 0 bases and J dropped 3; count of bases not matched to a gene: 4. CDR1 and CDR2 from the germline V gene are SGHRS and YFSETQ. DNA for the CDR3: TGCGCCAGCAGCTTGGTACCTAGCGGGATCTACAATGAGCAGTTCTTC. Translating it yields CASSLVPSGIYNEQFF.

The rearrangement uses TRBV28 and TRBJ2-7, with 8 bases fitting TRBD1. Unmatched junction bases numbered 8, after V lost 4 bases and J lost 3 bases. CDR1 and CDR2 from the germline V gene are MDHEN and SYDVKM. This CDR3 spans 15 amino acids. This chain's CDR3 is CASSSGTGSSYEQYF. The CDR3, as DNA: TGTGCCAGCAGTTCTGGGACAGGCAGTAGCTACGAGCAGTACTTC.

The chain joins TRBV5-1 to TRBJ2-5; D is unclear. Germline-derived CDR1 and CDR2 are SGHRS and YFSETQ. V lost 3 bases and J 1 base, leaving 10 bases between the germline ends. This CDR3 spans 14 amino acids. CDR3 region: CASSSTRIQETQYF. The CDR3 DNA sequence: TGCGCCAGCAGCTCGACAAGGATCCAAGAGACCCAGTACTTC.

The chain has TRBV28 and TRBJ2-5, with D uncertain. V lost 7 bases and J lost 2, with 11 bases in between. The length of the CDR3 is 13 residues. Germline assignment: CDR1 MDHEN and CDR2 SYDVKM. The CDR3 region has the DNA TGTGCCAGCACAAGAGCCAATCAAGAGACCCAGTACTTC. Translating it yields CASTRANQETQYF.

The chain employs TRBV18 and TRBJ2-1; tentative D call: TRBD2 (5 bases). Trimming stripped 8 bases from V and 5 bases from J, with 16 bases between. In germline, CDR1 is KGHSH, CDR2 LQKENI. This CDR3 region has 14 residues. The CDR3 here is CASTRLGSHNEQFF. DNA for the CDR3: TGTGCCAGCACTAGACTTGGGTCTCACAATGAGCAGTTCTTC.

This chain joins TRBV28 and TRBJ1-1; no clear D. This CDR3 has 12 amino acids. Trimming pared 5 bases from V and 6 bases from J, leaving 10 bases between. Germline-derived CDR1 and CDR2 are MDHEN and SYDVKM. CDR3 residues: CASSNSRAEAFF. The CDR3, as DNA: TGTGCCAGCAGTAATTCCCGCGCTGAAGCTTTCTTT.

The rearrangement joins TRBV5-1 to TRBJ2-7, with a weak D call TRBD2 (6 bases). The CDR3 consists of 14 residues. Trimming stripped 4 bases from V and 6 bases from J, with 17 bases between. CDR1 is SGHRS and CDR2 is YFSETQ in the germline V gene. In DNA form, the CDR3 reads TGCGCCAGCAGCCCTTCCACGGGAGCCCGCGAGCAGTACTTC. Protein: CASSPSTGAREQYF.

The chain is built from TRBV7-9 and TRBJ1-1; the D gene is possibly TRBD1 (6 bases). This CDR3 has 14 residues. The ends were cut back, 3 bases at V and 1 base at J, with 9 bases in the middle. CDR1 and CDR2 (germline): SEHNR, FQNEAQ (reference sequence). The CDR3 DNA is TGTGCCAGCAGCTTGGTGGGACAGAACACTGAAGCTTTCTTT. Protein product: CASSLVGQNTEAFF.

The table lists this clone with a count of one. The rearrangement joins TRBV28 to TRBJ1-6; D is undetermined. CDR1 is MDHEN, CDR2 SYDVKM, per germline. V was pared by 7 bases and J by 0 bases, with 10 bases between. The CDR3 loop spans 15 amino acids. The CDR3 sequence: CASTLESSYNSPLHF. Here the CDR3 DNA reads TGTGCCAGCACCCTAGAAAGCTCCTATAATTCACCCCTCCACTTT.

CDR3 in DNA: TGTGCCAGCAGTTACTCGATCGGGACACCCCAGGAGACCCAGTACTTC. Protein product: CASSYSIGTPQETQYF. The rearrangement joins TRBV6-5 to TRBJ2-5, with TRBD1 as a possible D gene (6 bases). V was trimmed by 0 bases and J by 5 bases, leaving 16 bases between them. The germline V gene encodes CDR1 MNHEY and CDR2 SVGAGI. This CDR3 has 16 residues.

This clone was seen just once. The chain joins TRBV7-9 to TRBJ2-2; possibly TRBD1 for D (6 bases). V was clipped by 5 bases and J by 3 bases, with 10 bases between them. The CDR3 consists of 14 residues. The germline gives CDR1 SEHNR, CDR2 FQNEAQ (reference sequence). In DNA, the CDR3 is TGTGCCAGCAGCCCACGACAGGACACCGGGGAGCTGTTTTTT. It codes for CASSPRQDTGELFF.

The chain couples TRBV6-4 to TRBJ2-6; TRBD1 agrees at 7 bases. The CDR3 sequence is 16 residues long. Germline loops: CDR1 MRHNA, CDR2 SNTAGT. V dropped 4 bases and J dropped 0; count of bases not matched to a gene: 3. This chain's CDR3 is CASSGQGTSGANVLTF. The CDR3 DNA is TGTGCCAGCAGTGGACAGGGAACCTCTGGGGCCAACGTCCTGACTTTC.

The chain joins TRBV18 to TRBJ2-4, with D possibly being TRBD1 (6 bases). Germline V gene data show CDR1 as KGHSH and CDR2 as LQKENI. V was pared by 3 bases and J by 1 base, with 25 bases between. This CDR3 spans 20 amino acids. CDR3 bases: TGTGCCAGCTCACCCTTAGCTCCCCAGGGGCTAGTCGGGGCCAAAAACATTCAGTACTTC. Translated, it gives CASSPLAPQGLVGAKNIQYF.

The gene calls are TRBV27 and TRBJ2-1, with 7 bases that match TRBD2. The length of the CDR3 is 16 residues. Germline lookup yields CDR1 MNHEY and CDR2 SMNVEV (reference sequence). V lost 3 bases to trimming and J lost 2 bases; unmatched junction nucleotides: 7. The CDR3 spells CASSFSLAVTYNEQFF. The DNA of the CDR3 is TGTGCCAGCAGTTTCTCCCTAGCGGTTACCTACAATGAGCAGTTCTTC.

The chain couples TRBV11-2 to TRBJ2-6; D is possibly TRBD1 (6 bases). V lost 3 bases, J lost 0 bases, and 9 bases lay in between. Germline V gene lookup returns CDR1 SGHAT and CDR2 FQNNGV. The CDR3 is made up of 16 amino acids. DNA for the CDR3: TGTGCCAGCAGCTTTTGGACAGCCTCTGGGGCCAACGTCCTGACTTTC. Translation gives CASSFWTASGANVLTF. The whole variable domain, filled in from reference TRBV11-2 and TRBJ2-6, reads EAGVAQSPRYKIIEKRQSVAFWCNPISGHATLYWYQQILGQGPKLLIQFQNNGVVDDSQLPKDRFSAERLKGVDSTLKIQPAKLEDSAVYLCASSFWTASGANVLTFGAGSRLTVL.

This chain connects TRBV28 to TRBJ2-7; TRBD2 aligns across 11 bases. V gave up 5 bases and J gave up 0 bases; unmatched junction bases: 3. Germline-derived CDR1 and CDR2 are MDHEN and SYDVKM. The CDR3 loop spans 15 amino acids. In nucleotides, the CDR3 is TGTGCCAGCAGTCCAGGGACTAGCGGCTCCTACGAGCAGTACTTC. Protein: CASSPGTSGSYEQYF.

The table lists this clone with a count of one. The CDR3 region is CASSLVRGAGLEKLFF. For the CDR3, the DNA is TGTGCCAGCAGCTTGGTGCGGGGGGCAGGGTTAGAAAAACTGTTTTTT. This chain joins TRBV5-4 and TRBJ1-4; tentatively, D is TRBD1 (6 bases). Germline V CDR1 and CDR2: SGHNT, YYREEE (reference sequence). Trimming left V 0 bases short and J 8 bases short, with 17 bases between. The length of the CDR3 is 16 residues.

This chain connects TRBV13 to TRBJ2-1; 10 nucleotides match TRBD2. Unmatched junction bases numbered 11, after V lost 4 bases and J lost 14 bases. CDR1 PRHDT and CDR2 FYEKMQ come from the germline V gene (reference sequence). The CDR3 is 14 residues long. CDR3 amino acids: CASSSTGLAQEEFF. CDR3 in DNA: TGTGCCAGCAGCTCTACGGGACTAGCGCAAGAGGAGTTCTTC.

This sequence joins TRBV4-1 and TRBJ1-6, with D unclear. Trimming took off 4 bases at V and 5 bases at J, with 12 bases between the two ends. CDR3 length equals 15 residues. Germline CDR1 reads MGHRA; CDR2 reads YSYEKL. The CDR3 is CASSLKRLDNSPLHF. The CDR3 DNA follows: TGCGCCAGCAGCCTAAAGCGGCTTGATAATTCACCCCTCCACTTT.

V is TRBV6-2 or TRBV6-3 and J is TRBJ1-1; tentative D call: TRBD1 (6 bases). Trimming stripped 4 bases from V and 5 bases from J, with 11 bases between. CDR1 is MNHEY and CDR2 is SVGEGT in the germline V gene. The CDR3 has 13 residues. CDR3 in amino acids: CASSFGTLTEAFF. The CDR3, as DNA: TGTGCCAGCAGTTTCGGGACACTGACTGAAGCTTTCTTT.

This clone was detected a few times. The rearrangement uses TRBV5-4 and TRBJ2-7; 7 bases match TRBD1. The germline gives CDR1 SGHNT, CDR2 YYREEE (reference sequence). CDR3 length: 14 amino acids. With V trimmed by 4 bases and J by 4 bases, 8 bases remained unmatched. This CDR3 reads CASSHEGQPYEQYF. In nucleotides, the CDR3 is TGTGCCAGCAGCCACGAGGGACAGCCTTACGAGCAGTACTTC.